This T cell receptor (beta chain) is drawn from a study of identifying expanded T cells in peripheral blood. Study conclusions and caveats: Across healthy donors, higher total template counts meant significantly greater roughly 2-week count variance.

Germline V gene lookup returns CDR1 MDHEN and CDR2 SYDVKM. V trimming: 8 bases; J trimming: 2 bases; junction bases outside the gene matches: 8. The CDR3 loop spans 15 amino acids. Assay: immunoSEQ multiplex PCR; the TCRdb copy retains only in-frame clones and omits some. The profile shows tens of thousands of clones, about nine tenths of them singletons. A word on this clone: Antigen specificity is unknown.

The chain joins TRBV28 to TRBJ2-7; TRBD2 agrees at 11 bases. The material sequenced was blood. The receptor was isolated from a person aged 18 to 70 in good health. DNA for the CDR3: TGTGCCAGCGAGCTAGCGGGAGGCGCAGCCTACGAGCAGTACTTC. Translating gives CASELAGGAAYEQYF.